A selection of T cell receptor beta chains follows, all from one sample in a study of blood T cell repertoires in COVID-19. This table comes from immunoSEQ multiplex PCR, and its TCRdb copy is limited to in-frame clones, with some not included. The sample holds 60,000 to 75,000 clones, 85% seen once. Sequencing used peripheral blood. The receptors originated from a human donor in a cohort sampled during active COVID-19. The CDR3 runs from the conserved cysteine through the conserved F or W. D genes are given only for firm matches. The size of a clone is reported for some rows only, either as once, few or many, or as a class for expanded clones.

>NA|TRBJ1-3|few|TRBV25-1
TGTGCCAGCAAACAGGATTACGGAAACACCATATATTTT
CASKQDYGNTIYF
>NA|TRBJ1-4|NA|TRBV5-1
TGCGCCAGCAGCCGATCGACAAATGAAAAACTGTTTTTT
CASSRSTNEKLFF
>NA|TRBJ1-4|NA|TRBV19
TGTGCCAGTAGTACCACATATTCAACTAATGAAAAACTGTTTTTT
CASSTTYSTNEKLFF
>NA|TRBJ1-1|NA|TRBV29-1
TGCAGCGTTGAAGTAGGTGGCCGGGGCACTGAAGCTTTCTTT
CSVEVGGRGTEAFF
>NA|TRBJ2-7|NA|TRBV7-9
TGTGCCAGCAGCGCCCCAGGAGGTTGGGAGCAGTACTTC
CASSAPGGWEQYF
>NA|TRBJ1-2|NA|TRBV29-1
TGCAGCGTTGACCCGAATTTACCGCTCGGCTATGGCTACACCTTC
CSVDPNLPLGYGYTF
>TRBD1|TRBJ1-5|few|TRBV27
TGTGCCACCAGAGGACAGGGGGCCGGTCAGCCCCAGCATTTT
CATRGQGAGQPQHF
>NA|TRBJ1-2|NA|TRBV30
TGTGCCTGGAGTCGCAGGACAGCGAACTATGGCTACACCTTC
CAWSRRTANYGYTF
>TRBD1|TRBJ2-1|NA|TRBV9
TGTGCCAGCAGCGTTTCCGGGGACAGCTCCTACAATGAGCAGTTCTTC
CASSVSGDSSYNEQFF
>NA|TRBJ1-1|NA|TRBV2
TGTGCCAGCAGAGAAATCCCCTGGCCGAACACTGAAGCTTTCTTT
CASREIPWPNTEAFF
>TRBD1|TRBJ2-1|NA|TRBV19
TGTGCCAGTAGTCGAGGGCAGGGGGCATTCAATGAGCAGTTCTTC
CASSRGQGAFNEQFF
>NA|TRBJ1-2|NA|TRBV30
TGTGCCTGGAGTGTATGGCAGGGGAACGGCTACACCTTC
CAWSVWQGNGYTF
>NA|TRBJ1-1|NA|TRBV5-1
TGCGCCAGCGCAGCGGGAAACACTGAAGCTTTCTTT
CASAAGNTEAFF
>NA|TRBJ2-1|NA|TRBV9
TGTGCCAGCAGTCCGAGGGGGACCTACGACAATGAGCAGTTCTTC
CASSPRGTYDNEQFF
>TRBD1|TRBJ2-2|NA|TRBV24-1
TGTGCCACCAGCAATTTGGACAGGGCGAACACCGGGGAGCTGTTTTTT
CATSNLDRANTGELFF
>TRBD1|TRBJ2-2|once|TRBV12-5
TGTGCTAGTGGCTCCCTCCAGGGGGTGAACACCGGGGAGCTGTTTTTT
CASGSLQGVNTGELFF
>NA|TRBJ1-2|NA|TRBV7-2
TGTGCCAGCAGCGAGGGGGGGAGCTCTAACTATGGCTACACCTTC
CASSEGGSSNYGYTF
>TRBD1|TRBJ1-5|NA|TRBV18
TGTGCCAGCTCAGGAACGGGACAGGGGGGTCAGCCCCAGCATTTT
CASSGTGQGGQPQHF
>TRBD1|TRBJ2-2|NA|TRBV5-4
TGTGCCAGCAGCCCCCGCAGGGGGCTTGTTAACACCGGGGAGCTGTTTTTT
CASSPRRGLVNTGELFF
>TRBD1|TRBJ1-6|NA|TRBV12-5
TGTGCTAGTGGTTTGGTGCTGTGGGACAGGGGAAGTTCACCCCTCCACTTT
CASGLVLWDRGSSPLHF
>TRBD2|TRBJ2-1|NA|TRBV19
TGTGCCAGTAGCCTTCAAGCGGGGGGGCGGAATGAGCAGTTCTTC
CASSLQAGGRNEQFF
>TRBD1|TRBJ1-6|NA|TRBV7-2
TGTGCCAGCAGCCCTGAACAGGGGGCCATCTCACCCCTCCACTTT
CASSPEQGAISPLHF
>NA|TRBJ2-3|once|TRBV4-2
TGTGCCAGCAGCCAAGACTGGCTAGCCCCAACAGATACGCAGTATTTT
CASSQDWLAPTDTQYF
>TRBD1|TRBJ2-5|NA|TRBV5-4
TGTGCCATCGGGACAGGGGAGGAGACCCAGTACTTC
CAIGTGEETQYF
>TRBD1|TRBJ2-6|NA|TRBV7-8
TGTGCCAGCAGCTCGGCTAGGGGGCGCTGGGCCAACGTCCTGACTTTC
CASSSARGRWANVLTF
>NA|TRBJ1-5|NA|TRBV6-5
TGTGCCAGCAACCTCAGGGGAAGCAATCAGCCCCAGCATTTT
CASNLRGSNQPQHF
>TRBD1|TRBJ2-5|NA|TRBV19
TGTGCCAGTAGTAGGGACAGGATCCAAGAGACCCAGTACTTC
CASSRDRIQETQYF
>TRBD1|TRBJ2-2|NA|TRBV5-4
TGTGCCAGCGGAACTCGACAGGGGCTAGCAGGAGAGGAGCTGTTTTTT
CASGTRQGLAGEELFF
>NA|TRBJ2-7|NA|TRBV10-2
TGCGCCAGCAGTGAGTCGAGACAGTCCGTCTCCTACGAGCAGTACTTC
CASSESRQSVSYEQYF
>NA|TRBJ2-3|few|TRBV9
TGTGCCAGCAGCGTAGCGGCTCTAGAGTTCGCAGATACGCAGTATTTT
CASSVAALEFADTQYF
>TRBD2|TRBJ2-3|NA|TRBV14
TGTGCCAGCAGCCCGTCGGGGGGGGCGTTGACAGATACGCAGTATTTT
CASSPSGGALTDTQYF
>TRBD1|TRBJ2-7|few|TRBV28
TGTGCCAGCAGTTCACCCGGGACAGGGTCCTACGAGCAGTACTTC
CASSSPGTGSYEQYF
>NA|TRBJ2-3|NA|TRBV7-9
TGTGCCAGCAGCTTATTCGGCGGGGGCCTTAGCACAGATACGCAGTATTTT
CASSLFGGGLSTDTQYF
>TRBD2|TRBJ2-3|NA|TRBV6-4
TGTGCCAGCAGCTTCGGGACTAGCGGGGGCACAGATACGCAGTATTTT
CASSFGTSGGTDTQYF
>NA|TRBJ1-2|once|TRBV11-1
TGTGCCAGCAGCTTAACACCCGGGAGCAACTATGGCTACACCTTC
CASSLTPGSNYGYTF
>TRBD1|TRBJ1-2|NA|TRBV18
TGTGCCAGCTCACCGGACAGGGCCTATGGCTACACCTTC
CASSPDRAYGYTF
>TRBD2|TRBJ2-1|NA|TRBV9
TGTGCCAGCAGTAAACAGCGGGGGAACTCCTACAATGAGCAGTTCTTC
CASSKQRGNSYNEQFF
>NA|TRBJ2-7|NA|TRBV10-3
TGTGCCATCCAAGATAAGCGCACCCCATTCTACGAGCAGTACTTC
CAIQDKRTPFYEQYF
>TRBD1|TRBJ1-1|NA|TRBV27
TGTGCCAGCAGTTTCCGACAGGGTGAAGCTTTCTTT
CASSFRQGEAFF
>TRBD2|TRBJ2-1|NA|TRBV4-1
TGCGCCAGCAGCCAAGAAGTAGCGGGGGGTTACAATGAGCAGTTCTTC
CASSQEVAGGYNEQFF
>NA|TRBJ1-5|once|TRBV6-6
TGTGCCAGCAGGCAAAAGGACAGAAACTATCAGCCCCAGCATTTT
CASRQKDRNYQPQHF
>NA|TRBJ2-3|NA|TRBV6-4
TGTGCCAGCAGTGACGCCGGGACTAGCACAGATACGCAGTATTTT
CASSDAGTSTDTQYF
>TRBD2|TRBJ2-3|NA|TRBV5-5
TGTGCCAGCAGCTTGGGCAATAGCGGGACAGATACGCAGTATTTT
CASSLGNSGTDTQYF